Below are 30 T cell receptor beta chains sequenced from a single sample in a study of blood T cell repertoires in COVID-19. Some clones are missing from TCRdb's copy, which holds only in-frame ones; the method was immunoSEQ multiplex PCR. This table holds 70,000 or so clones, more than 75% found once. Sequences were obtained from peripheral blood. Receptors originate from a man aged 50 to 60 with active COVID-19.

This chain uses TRBV21-1 with TRBJ1-2; the table's D call of TRBD1 was not tested on the DNA. TRBV21-1 is a pseudogene segment. The CDR3 loop spans 16 amino acids. The DNA of the CDR3 is TGTGCCAGCAGCAGACTGGGGGACAGGAACCACTATGGCTACACCTTC. This encodes CASSRLGDRNHYGYTF.

This chain links TRBV30 with TRBJ2-5, with D tentatively TRBD2 (5 bases). Trimming took off 3 bases at V and 5 bases at J, with 10 bases between the two ends. There are 12 residues in the CDR3. CDR1 GTSNPN and CDR2 SVGIG come from the germline V gene (reference sequence). The DNA of the CDR3 is TGTGCCTGGAGAAGTAGGGAGGAGACCCAGTACTTC. Translating it yields CAWRSREETQYF. Looking up the rest from reference TRBV30 and TRBJ2-5 gives the full variable domain: SQTIHQWPATLVQPVGSPLSLECTVEGTSNPNLYWYRQAAGRGLQLLFYSVGIGQISSEVPQNLSASRPQDRQFILSSKKLLLSDSGFYLCAWRSREETQYFGPGTRLLVL.

The chain joins TRBV28 to TRBJ2-7; D possibly corresponds to TRBD1 (6 bases). Trimming removed 6 bases from V and 2 bases from J, with 11 bases in between. Germline V gene data show CDR1 as MDHEN and CDR2 as SYDVKM. The CDR3 runs to 13 residues. As DNA, the CDR3 is TGTGCCAGCAGAAGTGGACAGACCTACGAGCAGTACTTC. This sequence encodes CASRSGQTYEQYF.

Of note for this clone: The junction does not match germline at one end; this may be a read error. The chain uses TRBV4-2 and TRBJ1-3, with a weak D call TRBD1 (5 bases). The CDR3 has 15 residues. The germline gives CDR1 LGHNA, CDR2 YNFKEQ. The DNA of the CDR3 is TGTGCCGGCAGCCAAGAGGCAGGGCCAGGAAACACCATATATTTT. It yields the protein CAGSQEAGPGNTIYF.

The chain couples TRBV2 to TRBJ1-2, with D perhaps TRBD1 (6 bases). The CDR3 loop spans 14 amino acids. Trimming removed 3 bases at V and 3 bases at J, with 11 bases between. Germline V gene lookup returns CDR1 SNHLY and CDR2 FYNNEI. Here the CDR3 DNA reads TGTGCCAGCAGTGACAGGGGAAGAGACTATGGCTACACCTTC. As protein: CASSDRGRDYGYTF.

The chain couples TRBV28 to TRBJ1-5, with D uncertain. Trimming cost V 2 bases and J 2 bases, with 10 bases left between them. CDR1 and CDR2 from the germline V gene are MDHEN and SYDVKM. The CDR3 is made up of 15 amino acids. The CDR3: CASSLSGLGNQPQHF. In nucleotides, the CDR3 is TGTGCCAGCAGTTTAAGCGGTTTAGGCAATCAGCCCCAGCATTTT.

The chain has TRBV10-3 and TRBJ1-2; perhaps TRBD1 as D (6 bases). Germline assignment: CDR1 ENHRY and CDR2 SYGVKD. The CDR3 is 13 residues long. Between the trimmed V and J ends, which lost 6 bases and 3 bases, there was a span of 11 bases. The CDR3 protein is CAISPRTDYGYTF. CDR3 nucleotide sequence: TGTGCCATCAGCCCTCGGACAGACTATGGCTACACCTTC.

In DNA form, the CDR3 reads TGCGCCAGCAGTGGGGAGGCTAGCGGGACCTACAATGAGCAGTTCTTC. Protein: CASSGEASGTYNEQFF. The chain links TRBV10-1 to TRBJ2-1, with TRBD2 matching 9 bases. CDR3 length: 16 amino acids. Germline CDR1 is WNHNN and CDR2 is SYGVQD (reference sequence). V shed 4 bases and J 2 bases; nucleotides not matched to a gene: 6.

Here the CDR3 DNA reads TGTGCCAGCAGTTTCGGGACAGTTAACTATGGCTACACCTTC. It encodes CASSFGTVNYGYTF. The J gene is TRBJ1-2, the V gene TRBV28, with 7 bases matching TRBD1. The ends lost 3 bases at V and 1 base at J; junction bases unmatched: 2. The germline gives CDR1 MDHEN, CDR2 SYDVKM. The CDR3 covers 14 residues.

The chain has TRBV9 and TRBJ2-7; TRBD2 is a possible D gene (6 bases). V was cut by 0 bases and J by 5 bases, with 12 bases left in between. Germline assignment: CDR1 SGDLS and CDR2 YYNGEE. CDR3 size: 14 residues. The CDR3 sequence is CASSVEGTYNEQYF. The CDR3 DNA follows: TGTGCCAGCAGCGTAGAAGGGACTTATAACGAGCAGTACTTC.

The genes are TRBV28 and TRBJ2-4, with 7 nucleotides matching TRBD2. CDR1 and CDR2 (germline): MDHEN, SYDVKM. J gave up 1 base and V 3 bases, and 6 bases lay outside the gene matches. The CDR3 is made up of 16 amino acids. CDR3 bases: TGTGCCAGCAGTTTCAATGGGGAGGGGGCCAAAAACATTCAGTACTTC. This codes for CASSFNGEGAKNIQYF.

The gene calls are TRBV6-5 and TRBJ2-2; 7 nucleotides line up with TRBD1. Germline CDR1 reads MNHEY; CDR2 reads SVGAGI. This CDR3 has 14 amino acids. The trim removed 4 bases at V and 7 bases at J, leaving 6 bases unmatched. The chain's CDR3 is CASSFDRVNGELFF. The CDR3 DNA reads TGTGCCAGCAGTTTCGACAGGGTGAACGGGGAGCTGTTTTTT.

The chain is built from TRBV5-6 and TRBJ2-5; D gene unclear. This CDR3 is built from 15 residues. V dropped 2 bases and J dropped 3 bases, with 14 bases sitting between them. Germline loops: CDR1 SGHDT, CDR2 YYEEEE. The CDR3 is CASSFGDKPKETQYF. The CDR3 DNA reads TGTGCCAGCAGCTTCGGTGACAAGCCCAAAGAGACCCAGTACTTC.

This rearrangement joins TRBV15 to TRBJ1-5, with D uncertain. Germline-derived CDR1 and CDR2 are LNHNV and YYDKDF (reference sequence). The CDR3 has 15 residues. The V gene lost 4 bases and the J gene lost 4 bases, with 14 bases spanning the gap. The CDR3 region has the DNA TGTGCCACCAGCATTCCTGGGCAGATAAATCAGCCCCAGCATTTT. This gives the protein CATSIPGQINQPQHF.

This clone was observed a single time. V gene TRBV30 combines with J gene TRBJ1-5; D is unclear. Germline V gene lookup returns CDR1 GTSNPN and CDR2 SVGIG (reference sequence). V dropped 0 bases and J dropped 4 bases, with 13 bases sitting between them. The CDR3 is 15 residues long. The CDR3 coding sequence is TGTGCCTGGAGTGTACACTCGAGCGGTAATCAGCCCCAGCATTTT. It yields the protein CAWSVHSSGNQPQHF.

The J gene is TRBJ2-1, the V gene TRBV12-3 or TRBV12-4; D perhaps matches TRBD2 (6 bases). Deletions cut 4 bases from V and 10 bases from J, with 14 bases between. The CDR3 contains 13 residues. The CDR3 sequence is CASSWSSEGEQFF. Here the CDR3 DNA reads TGTGCCAGCAGTTGGTCTAGCGAGGGGGAGCAGTTCTTC.

The V gene is TRBV7-9, the J gene TRBJ1-4; TRBD1 matches 8 bases. Germline loops: CDR1 SEHNR, CDR2 FQNEAQ (reference sequence). The CDR3 totals 15 residues. With 5 bases clipped from V and 6 bases from J, the junction kept 8 bases outside the gene matches. CDR3 loop: CASSPGQGYDEKLFF. Here the CDR3 DNA reads TGTGCCAGCAGCCCAGGACAGGGTTATGATGAAAAACTGTTTTTT. Full variable domain (outside the CDR3, taken from reference TRBV7-9 and TRBJ1-4): DTGVSQNPRHKITKRGQNVTFRCDPISEHNRLYWYRQTLGQGPEFLTYFQNEAQLEKSRLLSDRFSAERPKGSFSTLEIQRTEQGDSAMYLCASSPGQGYDEKLFFGSGTQLSVL.

The chain uses TRBV6-5 and TRBJ2-5; 8 bases map to TRBD1. The CDR3 length is 15 residues. Looked up from germline, CDR1 is MNHEY and CDR2 is SVGAGI. The V segment lost 2 bases and the J segment 4 bases; nucleotides outside the gene matches: 6. CDR3 in amino acids: CASSYGQGGVETQYF. CDR3 bases: TGTGCCAGCAGTTACGGACAGGGCGGCGTAGAGACCCAGTACTTC.

This clone came up once. The V and J genes are TRBV7-9 and TRBJ2-3; 14 positions agree with TRBD2. The junction had 10 bases not matched to a gene; V was cut back by 3 bases and J by 2 bases. Germline V gene lookup returns CDR1 SEHNR and CDR2 FQNEAQ (reference sequence). CDR3 length: 19 residues. This chain's CDR3 is CASSFFIGLAGGPTDTQYF. The DNA for the CDR3 is TGTGCCAGCAGCTTTTTTATTGGACTAGCGGGAGGTCCCACAGATACGCAGTATTTT.

V gene TRBV27 combines with J gene TRBJ1-1; D is uncertain. The CDR3 extends over 16 amino acids. V lost 0 bases to trimming and J lost 1 base, with 12 bases between them. CDR1 and CDR2 from the germline V gene are MNHEY and SMNVEV (reference sequence). The CDR3 spells CASSLSSVTPNTEAFF. The CDR3 DNA is TGTGCCAGCAGTTTATCGTCGGTTACCCCGAACACTGAAGCTTTCTTT.

J is TRBJ1-5 and V is TRBV24-1; 7 bases are a match to TRBD1. Trimming took 4 bases from V and 4 from J; bases not matched to a gene: 9. There are 16 residues in the CDR3. Germline values: CDR1 KGHDR, CDR2 SFDVKD. The CDR3, as DNA: TGTGCCACCAGTGACGCGGGGCAGGGGGTGAATCAGCCCCAGCATTTT. Its translation: CATSDAGQGVNQPQHF.

V gene TRBV6-2 or TRBV6-3 combines with J gene TRBJ1-4, with 7 positions matching TRBD1. Looked up from germline, CDR1 is MNHEY and CDR2 is SVGEGT. Unmatched junction bases numbered 3, after V lost 0 bases and J lost 14 bases. This CDR3 comprises 12 residues. The CDR3 protein is CASSYSTGNLFF. CDR3 in DNA: TGTGCCAGCAGTTACTCGACAGGGAACCTGTTTTTT.

This clone was seen repeatedly, ten times or more. This chain joins TRBV11-3 and TRBJ2-7; a possible D gene is TRBD1 (5 bases). This CDR3 contains 14 residues. V was clipped by 1 base and J by 3 bases, with 10 bases between them. The germline V gene encodes CDR1 SGHNT and CDR2 YENEEA. CDR3 in amino acids: CASSLAPQVYEQYF. The CDR3 DNA sequence: TGTGCCAGCAGCTTAGCTCCACAGGTCTACGAGCAGTACTTC.

The rearrangement links TRBV5-1 to TRBJ2-2; 8 nucleotides align to TRBD2. The germline gives CDR1 SGHRS, CDR2 YFSETQ. The ends lost 0 bases at V and 4 bases at J; junction bases unmatched: 2. CDR3 length: 15 amino acids. In nucleotides, the CDR3 is TGCGCCAGCAGCTTGGACGGGAGGGCCACCGGGGAGCTGTTTTTT. Protein product: CASSLDGRATGELFF.

The J gene is TRBJ2-7, the V gene TRBV28, with 9 nucleotides matching TRBD2. J was trimmed by 0 bases and V by 6 bases; bases with no gene match: 6. CDR3 length equals 15 residues. Germline CDR1 reads MDHEN; CDR2 reads SYDVKM. The CDR3 DNA reads as TGTGCCAGCAGGGGGAGACTAGCGGCCTCCTACGAGCAGTACTTC. This sequence encodes CASRGRLAASYEQYF.

V gene TRBV28 combines with J gene TRBJ1-2; D may be TRBD1 (5 bases). Germline V gene sequence: CDR1 MDHEN, CDR2 SYDVKM. This CDR3 is 14 amino acids long. The V end was cut by 1 base, the J end by 2 bases, with 8 bases between. The CDR3 is CASSLYGGNYGYTF. The CDR3 region has the DNA TGTGCCAGCAGTTTATACGGGGGAAACTATGGCTACACCTTC.

The V and J genes are TRBV2 and TRBJ2-1; possibly TRBD2 for D (6 bases). This CDR3 spans 15 amino acids. CDR1 is SNHLY and CDR2 is FYNNEI in the germline V gene. Trimming removed 8 bases at V and 5 bases at J, with 19 bases between. In DNA, the CDR3 is TGTGCCAGCGTACTTGTAGCGGATAGAAACAATGAGCAGTTCTTC. It translates to CASVLVADRNNEQFF.

The chain carries TRBV19 and TRBJ2-5; 7 bases align to TRBD2. CDR1 is LNHDA, CDR2 SQIVND, per germline (reference sequence). The CDR3 consists of 15 residues. With 5 bases clipped from V and 4 bases from J, the junction kept 10 bases outside the gene matches. The CDR3 nucleotides are TGTGCCAGTAGTTTCGGCGGGAGTGGGGTAGAGACCCAGTACTTC. This translates into CASSFGGSGVETQYF.

The chain uses TRBV5-5 and TRBJ2-7, with D maybe TRBD2 (6 bases). CDR1 is SGHKS, CDR2 YYEKEE, per germline (reference sequence). The CDR3 runs to 15 residues. V gave up 6 bases and J gave up 2 bases, with 18 bases separating them. The CDR3 reads CASTTGGAITYEQYF. The CDR3, as DNA: TGTGCCAGCACAACGGGCGGGGCGATAACCTACGAGCAGTACTTC.

The chain recombines TRBV7-9 with TRBJ2-4; TRBD2 agrees at 7 bases. The CDR3 is made up of 15 amino acids. V trimming: 1 base; J trimming: 5 bases; junction bases outside the gene matches: 5. The germline V gene encodes CDR1 SEHNR and CDR2 FQNEAQ (reference sequence). CDR3 DNA sequence: TGTGCCAGCAGCTTAGGGGCGGGAGTTCAAAACATTCAGTACTTC. This codes for CASSLGAGVQNIQYF.